This T cell receptor beta chain was documented in a study of response to subunit inactivated influenza vaccine. Study-wide points: There was a suggestion from the authors that each seasonal influenza vaccination recruits few new T cells.

TCRdb re-called the RT-PCR reads with MiXCR, one entry per CDR3 protein. This sample yields 200,000 to 300,000 distinct CDR3 sequences, of which 9.5% to 15% are seen a single time; less than 8.5% belongs to the top ten. The table lists this clonotype with a few counts. Antigen: not known. The CDR3 extends over 15 amino acids. V gave up 2 bases and J gave up 9 bases; unmatched junction bases: 5. Germline V gene sequence: CDR1 SGHVS, CDR2 FNYEAQ. The sequence came from a man in his fifties or sixties who received an inactivated influenza vaccine. Sequencing was performed on non-naive T cells sorted from PBMCs, taken 14 days before vaccination. The V gene is TRBV7-6, the J gene TRBJ2-1; 12 bases line up with TRBD2. The CDR3 here is CASSLLAGGSVEQFF. The DNA for the CDR3 is TGTGCCAGCAGCTTACTAGCGGGAGGGAGTGTTGAGCAGTTCTTC.